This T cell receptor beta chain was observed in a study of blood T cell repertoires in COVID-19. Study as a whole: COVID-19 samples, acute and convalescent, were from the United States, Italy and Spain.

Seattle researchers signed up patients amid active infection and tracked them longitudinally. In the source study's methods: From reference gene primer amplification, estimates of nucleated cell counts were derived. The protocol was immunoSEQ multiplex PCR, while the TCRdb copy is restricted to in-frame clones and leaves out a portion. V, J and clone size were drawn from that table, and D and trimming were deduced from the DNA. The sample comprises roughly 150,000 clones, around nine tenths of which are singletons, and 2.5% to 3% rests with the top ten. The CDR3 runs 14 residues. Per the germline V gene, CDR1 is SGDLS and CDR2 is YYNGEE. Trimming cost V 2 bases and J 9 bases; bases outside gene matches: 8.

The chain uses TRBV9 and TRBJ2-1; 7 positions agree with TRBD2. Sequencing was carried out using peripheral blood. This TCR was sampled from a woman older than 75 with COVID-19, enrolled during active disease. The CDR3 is CASSVSGTTGEQFF. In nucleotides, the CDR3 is TGTGCCAGCAGCGTGTCCGGGACTACGGGTGAGCAGTTCTTC.